This T cell receptor (beta chain) is from a study of control samples from healthy donors and cancer patients. Sequencing was performed with immunoSEQ multiplex PCR; in TCRdb, only in-frame clones are kept and a portion is missing. The sample gives roughly 25,000 clones, approximately 90% of which show up once; roughly 13% is in the top ten. Sequencing input: PBMCs. This clonotype was obtained from a man between 45 and 60 years old with lung cancer.

CDR3 sequence: CASSFQGLDTGELFF. CDR3 in DNA: TGCGCCAGCAGCTTTCAGGGTTTGGACACCGGGGAGCTGTTTTTT. The chain carries TRBV5-1 and TRBJ2-2; maybe TRBD1 (5 bases). Trimming stripped 2 bases from V and 3 bases from J, with 11 bases between. This CDR3 contains 15 residues. From germline, CDR1 is SGHRS and CDR2 YFSETQ. Supplemented by reference TRBV5-1 and TRBJ2-2, the full variable domain reads KAGVTQTPRYLIKTRGQQVTLSCSPISGHRSVSWYQQTPGQGLQFLFEYFSETQRNKGNFPGRFSGRQFSNSRSEMNVSTLELGDSALYLCASSFQGLDTGELFFGEGSRLTVL.